This record covers a single T cell receptor beta chain. Its specificity is not known. The CDR3 has 14 residues. The V gene's germline CDR1 is SGHTA and CDR2 FQGNSA. Trimming took 0 bases from V and 3 from J, leaving 8 bases between them. The data belong to a study of Ad26.COV2.S vaccination and SARS-CoV-2 variants. Study-level background: Intramuscular Ad26.COV2.S doses were given once or twice, 56 days apart. Study outcomes and limitations: Comparability of non-spike TCR breadth was observed across vaccine and placebo recipients. TCR breadth and depth estimates may have understated total T cell responses.

This table comes from immunoSEQ multiplex PCR, and its TCRdb copy is limited to in-frame clones, with some not included. The sample carries 360,000 or so clones, around nine tenths recorded once. The sample's treatment: approximately 18 received Ad26.COV2.S at low or high dose, single or two shots; 5 received placebo; per-sample allocation not given. Collection of the samples took place on day 63 after the first injection of vaccine or placebo. Sequences were derived from peripheral blood, sampled in a trial of Ad26.COV2.S vaccine versus placebo. This TCR came from a person aged 18-65 years who received the Ad26.COV2.S COVID-19 vaccine or a placebo. The chain links TRBV7-2 to TRBJ1-2; the D is unclear. The CDR3 sequence: CASSLALVDYGYTF. The CDR3 bases are TGTGCCAGCAGCTTAGCATTGGTGGACTATGGCTACACCTTC.